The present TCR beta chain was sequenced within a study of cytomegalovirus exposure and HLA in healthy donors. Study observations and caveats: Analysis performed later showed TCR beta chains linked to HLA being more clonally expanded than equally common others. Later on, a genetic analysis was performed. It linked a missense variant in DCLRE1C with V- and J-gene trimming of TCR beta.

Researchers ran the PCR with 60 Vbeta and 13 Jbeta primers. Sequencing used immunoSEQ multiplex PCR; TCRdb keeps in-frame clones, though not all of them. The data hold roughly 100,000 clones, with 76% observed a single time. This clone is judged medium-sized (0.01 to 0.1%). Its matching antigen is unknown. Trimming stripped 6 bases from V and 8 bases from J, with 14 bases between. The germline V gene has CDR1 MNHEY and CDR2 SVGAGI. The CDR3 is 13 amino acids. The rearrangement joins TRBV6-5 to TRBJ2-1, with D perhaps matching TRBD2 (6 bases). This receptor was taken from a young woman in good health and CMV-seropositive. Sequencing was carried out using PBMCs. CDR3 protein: CASSRTIEHEQFF. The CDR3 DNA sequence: TGTGCCAGCAGCCGGACTATTGAGCATGAGCAGTTCTTC.